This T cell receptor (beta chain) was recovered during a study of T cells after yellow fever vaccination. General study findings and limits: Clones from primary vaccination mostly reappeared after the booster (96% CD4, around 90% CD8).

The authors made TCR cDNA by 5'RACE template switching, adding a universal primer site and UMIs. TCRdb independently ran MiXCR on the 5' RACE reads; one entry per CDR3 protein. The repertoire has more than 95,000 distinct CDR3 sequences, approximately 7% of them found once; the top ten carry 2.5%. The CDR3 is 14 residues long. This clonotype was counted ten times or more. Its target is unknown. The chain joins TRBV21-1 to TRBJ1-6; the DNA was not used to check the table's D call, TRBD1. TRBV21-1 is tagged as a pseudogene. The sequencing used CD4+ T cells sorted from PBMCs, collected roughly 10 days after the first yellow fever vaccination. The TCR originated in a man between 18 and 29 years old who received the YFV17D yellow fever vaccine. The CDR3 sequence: CASRTGAYNSPLHF. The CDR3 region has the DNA TGTGCCAGCAGGACAGGGGCATATAATTCACCCCTCCACTTT.